Listed here are 14 T cell receptor beta chains from one sample, sequenced in a study of identical twins (dated by TCRdb to about 2016). The library was produced with 5' RACE. TCRdb shows the sequencer as Illumina HiSeq 2000. TCRdb handled the public reads itself, with Q25 trimming in fastp and clone calling in MiXCR, and kept productive beta chains. CDR3 protein duplicates are merged, each entry listing the most common genes and DNA. Counted in this sample were approximately 680,000 distinct CDR3 sequences; roughly 7.1% of them appeared once. Jointly, the top ten make up 1.6% of the sample. These data were also filed under a second study, of yellow fever vaccine responses in identical twins.

Sequencing was carried out using PBMCs. All receptors derive from a woman younger than 30 in good health.

The table lists this clonotype with a few counts. The chain has TRBV12-3 or TRBV12-4 and TRBJ2-3; 12 bases agree with TRBD2. The length of the CDR3 is 18 residues. V lost 6 bases and J lost 3; bases outside the gene matches: 13. CDR3 nucleotide sequence: TGTGCCAGCAGCCCTACGCAGCTAGCGGGAGGGCGTACAGATACGCAGTATTTT. Protein sequence: CASSPTQLAGGRTDTQYF.

The chain links TRBV29-1 to TRBJ1-1, with 9 bases identical to TRBD1. The V gene's germline CDR1 is SQVTM and CDR2 ANQGSEA. V shed 6 bases, J shed 4 bases, and the junction held 3 bases outside the gene matches. CDR3 length: 12 residues. CDR3 coding DNA: TGCAGCGTGGACAGGGGAATCACTGAAGCTTTCTTT. Residues: CSVDRGITEAFF.

The gene calls are TRBV2 and TRBJ2-7, with TRBD2 matching over 16 bases. The CDR3 loop spans 18 amino acids. Germline V gene lookup returns CDR1 SNHLY and CDR2 FYNNEI. Trimming cost V 8 bases and J 0 bases; bases outside gene matches: 10. CDR3 bases: TGTGCCAGCTACCCGGGACTAGCGGGAGGGCCGGTCTCCTACGAGCAGTACTTC. It encodes CASYPGLAGGPVSYEQYF.

In its sample, this clonotype was seen many times. V and J are TRBV20-1 and TRBJ2-7, with a weak D call TRBD1 (6 bases). The CDR3 loop spans 15 amino acids. Per germline, CDR1 DFQATT and CDR2 SNEGSKA (reference sequence). Deletions cut 4 bases from V and 3 bases from J, with 19 bases between. The CDR3 sequence is CSAKGDGTTSYEQYF. Written as DNA, the CDR3 is TGCAGTGCTAAGGGCGATGGGACAACGAGCTACGAGCAGTACTTC.

This clonotype was seen only a few times. This chain uses TRBV20-1 with TRBJ2-2; 9 bases are a match to TRBD2. The V and J ends lost 5 bases and 6 bases, in that order; junction bases with no gene match: 7. The germline V gene encodes CDR1 DFQATT and CDR2 SNEGSKA (reference sequence). The CDR3 runs to 14 residues. The CDR3 DNA sequence: TGCAGTGCTGTAATAGCGGGAGTGGCCGGGGAGCTGTTTTTT. It translates to CSAVIAGVAGELFF.

This clonotype has a count of ten or more. The rearrangement links TRBV7-3 to TRBJ2-1, with a weak D call TRBD2 (6 bases). Trimming took 4 bases from V and 0 from J, leaving 10 bases between them. CDR1 is SGHTA, CDR2 FQGTGA, per germline. This CDR3 contains 15 residues. The CDR3 is CASSSGLLSYNEQFF. In DNA form, the CDR3 reads TGTGCCAGCAGCTCGGGACTTCTCTCCTACAATGAGCAGTTCTTC.

The V call is TRBV10-1, the J call TRBJ2-3, with D perhaps matching TRBD2 (6 bases). The length of the CDR3 is 15 residues. Germline lookup yields CDR1 WNHNN and CDR2 SYGVQD (reference sequence). Trimming took 0 bases from V and 3 from J, leaving 10 bases between them. Here the CDR3 reads CASSESGGWTDTQYF. In nucleotides, the CDR3 is TGCGCCAGCAGTGAGTCGGGGGGTTGGACAGATACGCAGTATTTT.

There are many counts of this clonotype. The genes are TRBV12-3 or TRBV12-4 and TRBJ2-3; no clear D gene. CDR3 size: 12 residues. Trimming shortened V by 5 bases and J by 2 bases, and 5 bases separated the two germline ends. The DNA for the CDR3 is TGTGCCAGCAGTCCGGTCACAGATACGCAGTATTTT. It translates to CASSPVTDTQYF.

This clonotype was found a few times. The chain links TRBV12-3 or TRBV12-4 to TRBJ2-5; 9 nucleotides align to TRBD2. This CDR3 contains 16 residues. After removal of 5 bases from V and 2 bases from J, the junction contained 9 bases not matched to a gene. The CDR3 bases are TGTGCCAGCAGTCAACCGGGACTAGCAGAGCAAGAGACCCAGTACTTC. Protein: CASSQPGLAEQETQYF.

The V gene is TRBV9, the J gene TRBJ2-7; 11 bases fit TRBD1. This CDR3 contains 14 residues. Germline-derived CDR1 and CDR2 are SGDLS and YYNGEE. With V trimmed by 3 bases and J by 6 bases, 5 bases remained unmatched. Here the CDR3 reads CASSADRGQGEQYF. CDR3 sequence (DNA): TGTGCCAGCAGCGCGGACAGGGGGCAGGGCGAGCAGTACTTC.

This clonotype appeared a few times. CDR3 in DNA: TGTGCCAGCAGCGTAGCGGGAGGGCCGCGGGAGACCCAGTACTTC. Translating gives CASSVAGGPRETQYF. The gene calls are TRBV9 and TRBJ2-5; 8 positions match TRBD2. V lost 0 bases, J lost 5 bases, and 6 bases stayed unmatched. Germline V gives CDR1 SGDLS, CDR2 YYNGEE. The CDR3 has 15 amino acids. Looking up the rest from reference TRBV9 and TRBJ2-5 gives the full variable domain: DSGVTQTPKHLITATGQRVTLRCSPRSGDLSVYWYQQSLDQGLQFLIQYYNGEERAKGNILERFSAQQFPDLHSELNLSSLELGDSALYFCASSVAGGPRETQYFGPGTRLLVL.

This clonotype was picked up a small number of times. The rearrangement uses TRBV10-3 and TRBJ2-6; D unclear. There are 17 residues in the CDR3. The V end was cut by 2 bases, the J end by 0 bases, with 11 bases between. CDR1 is ENHRY and CDR2 is SYGVKD in the germline V gene. CDR3 loop: CAISERISNSGANVLTF. The CDR3 DNA sequence: TGTGCCATCAGTGAGCGCATTTCTAACTCTGGGGCCAACGTCCTGACTTTC.

The J gene is TRBJ2-5, the V gene TRBV5-1, with 9 nucleotides matching TRBD2. Germline V gene sequence: CDR1 SGHRS, CDR2 YFSETQ. With V trimmed by 4 bases and J by 1 base, 11 bases remained unmatched. This CDR3 region has 17 residues. Here the CDR3 reads CASSPKPLTSGQETQYF. The CDR3 bases are TGCGCCAGCAGCCCAAAGCCCCTGACTAGCGGCCAAGAGACCCAGTACTTC. The whole variable domain, filled in from reference TRBV5-1 and TRBJ2-5, reads KAGVTQTPRYLIKTRGQQVTLSCSPISGHRSVSWYQQTPGQGLQFLFEYFSETQRNKGNFPGRFSGRQFSNSRSEMNVSTLELGDSALYLCASSPKPLTSGQETQYFGPGTRLLVL.

This clonotype was seen only once. The chain has TRBV2 and TRBJ2-3, with TRBD2 identical over 9 bases. Germline V gene data show CDR1 as SNHLY and CDR2 as FYNNEI. CDR3 size: 17 residues. J lost 4 bases, V lost 5 bases, and 13 bases had no gene match. The CDR3 spells CASSQRRGRARADTQYF. The CDR3 DNA follows: TGTGCCAGCAGTCAACGGCGCGGGAGGGCCAGGGCAGATACGCAGTATTTT.